This is a list of T cell receptor beta chains from one sample in a study of blood T cell repertoires in COVID-19. Only in-frame clones appear in the TCRdb table, and some are missing; sequencing was by immunoSEQ multiplex PCR. The data show around 280,000 clones, 85% seen once. Sequenced material: peripheral blood. These receptors were taken from a woman aged 50 to 60 with active or convalescent COVID-19. CDR3s leave out the opening cysteine and the closing phenylalanine or tryptophan. The D gene is left open where the match is weak.

TRBV29-1	TRBJ1-1	TRBD1	SADWTGANTEAF
TRBV3-1/TRBV3-2	TRBJ1-5	.	ASSRTLGDSSSKKEQPQH
TRBV5-6	TRBJ1-1	.	ASSLGRGGMNTEAF
TRBV6-5	TRBJ1-3	.	ASSYLRQPNTIY
TRBV2	TRBJ2-7	.	ASSDPGLGFY
TRBV2	TRBJ2-1	TRBD2	ASMPRTGLAPHNEQF
TRBV19	TRBJ2-1	.	ASSMGRRGNEQF
TRBV3-1/TRBV3-2	TRBJ2-1	.	ASSRLGHRMNEQF
TRBV19	TRBJ1-6	.	ASSPKAGLHSPLH
TRBV18	TRBJ1-2	TRBD1	ASSPQGARNYGYT
TRBV6-5	TRBJ2-3	TRBD2	ASSISSGSGDTQY
TRBV19	TRBJ1-1	.	ASSITSTNTEAF
TRBV24-1	TRBJ1-3	.	ATSDFGVISDTIY